This TCR beta chain was sequenced for a study of control samples from healthy donors and cancer patients (TCRdb year 2020). The library was produced with the immunoSEQ multiplex PCR assay. As stored in TCRdb, this immuneACCESS dataset retains in-frame rearrangements with V and J assigned. A fraction of the clones does not appear; measured against another copy, unresolved V genes explain less than half of the discrepancy, and the remainder lacks a known reason. The sample table lists about 76,000 clones, 89% of them with a count of one. Of the sample, about 9.9% is held by the ten largest clones. Regarding this clone: Its antigen remains undetermined. Base quality data are lacking; no much larger clone is found one base away.

The CDR3 has 15 amino acids, counting the end cysteine and phenylalanine. Left in the record is the CDR3 DNA by itself, 45 bases read in frame from the first base. V has 3 bases trimmed and J has 1 base trimmed; junction bases matching no gene number 3. Reading the germline V gene gives CDR1 SGHNT and CDR2 YENEEA. This chain is built from TRBV11-3 and TRBJ2-3, with 8 central nucleotides matching TRBD1. The sequenced sample was PBMCs. This clonotype was obtained from a woman between 45 and 60 years old with colorectal cancer. The CDR3 amino acid sequence is: CASSFKTGGTDTQYF. The bases read TGTGCCAGCAGCTTCAAGACAGGGGGCACAGATACGCAGTATTTT.